This T cell receptor beta chain was sequenced during a study of blood T cell repertoires in COVID-19 (dated by TCRdb to about 2020). For the wider study: Samples from collaborators originated in the United States, Italy and Spain and spanned both the acute and convalescent phases of COVID-19. Deeply sampled blood TCRbeta repertoires from subjects exposed to, actively infected with, or recovered from COVID-19 were included in the dataset. The material from the prospective study consisted of cDNA or gDNA derived from T cells, B-cell-depleted T cells, or PBMCs. Nearly every sample came with metadata listing a de-identified subject ID, COVID-19 status, age in years and sex. Where HLA class I and class II types were available, the types were taken from metadata supplied by the sample provider, not from assay-based typing. Samples were obtained from the ongoing ImmuneRACE study (first 160 participants) and from over a thousand subjects provided by 6 global collaborators. The repertoires were made available in a free public database intended to serve as a resource for research on the immune response to SARS-CoV-2.

The immunoSEQ Assay, a bias-controlled multiplex PCR, was used to amplify TCRbeta CDR3 regions from genomic DNA. The published analysis was carried out like this. The number of nucleated cells in each sample was estimated by amplification of reference gene primers within the assay. Sequence reads were collapsed and filtered to measure the absolute abundance of every unique TCRbeta CDR3 rearrangement. Productive Simpson clonality was computed per sample as the square root of Simpson's diversity index over productive rearrangements. In its TCRdb copy, this immuneACCESS table keeps in-frame sequences only and misses some clones. Where compared with another copy, unresolved V genes explain less than half of these, and the others have no known cause. Clone size and the V and J calls come from that table; the DNA yielded D and trimming. This sample is represented by more than 95,000 clones; around nine tenths of them were singletons. The top ten clones comprise about 1% of the sample.

Whole blood was collected in K2EDTA tubes by collaborating institutions according to the institutions' own protocols. For TCRbeta analysis, collaborators shipped samples in one of three forms: frozen whole blood, isolated PBMCs, or DNA extracted from either of those sample types. Broad study findings and their caveats: How much clinical and demographic metadata was included differed by source and by participant, and the metadata was provided uncurated.

Looking up the germline V gene (reference sequence) yields CDR1 MNHEY and CDR2 SMNVEV. V and J lose 1 base and 1 base, and a span of 7 bases separates them. The CDR3 measures 14 amino acids from cysteine to phenylalanine. Just CDR3 DNA is preserved here, 42 bases in frame from base 1. This clone is a singleton in its sample. Its antigen is currently not known. The record has no base qualities; no much larger clone is one base away. This sequence originates from a woman at least 80 years old with acute or convalescent COVID-19. The chain is assembled from TRBV27 and TRBJ1-1; no D gene can be assigned with confidence. Material for sequencing was peripheral blood. This receptor carries the CDR3 CASSLFTGNTEAFF. The nucleotide sequence is TGTGCCAGCAGTTTATTTACCGGGAACACTGAAGCTTTCTTT.